Sequencing of this T cell receptor (beta chain) was carried out in a study of sequential checkpoint blockade in melanoma. Overall study context: TCRbeta immunosequencing was performed on DNA from fewer than 95 pretreatment melanoma tumor samples.

Documented treatment: randomized to nivolumab then ipilimumab (arm A) or the reverse (arm B). DNA-damaging chemotherapy had not been given to any patient beforehand. The CDR3 sequence is 16 residues long. Germline CDR1 and CDR2: KGHSH and LQKENI. Trimming took off 2 bases at V and 1 base at J, with 15 bases between the two ends. Of note for this clone: Its antigen is currently unknown.

Study findings and constraints: Clinical benefit was about 30 times likelier when tumor T-cell fraction and clonality increased.

Clones were sequenced by immunoSEQ multiplex PCR, and TCRdb holds only the in-frame ones, with some missing. The sample lists 35,000 to 40,000 clones, under 35% occurring once. Sequencing used tumor tissue (inferred from file names), obtained from a patient given nivolumab and ipilimumab in sequence. The J gene is TRBJ2-7, the V gene TRBV18; D is tentatively TRBD1 or TRBD2 (5 bases each). This TCR was recovered from a human donor with melanoma. CDR3 loop: CASSPSKGTVSYEQYF. DNA of the CDR3: TGTGCCAGCTCACCATCCAAGGGGACGGTATCCTACGAGCAGTACTTC.